These 12 T cell receptor beta chains were sequenced from one sample in a study of T cells in Graves' hyperthyroidism and ophthalmopathy. Template material for amplifying TCR beta CDR3 regions consisted of RNA transcripts. HTBI primers drove first-round RT-PCR of the TCR CDR3. TCRdb re-called the multiplex PCR reads through MiXCR, storing one row per CDR3 protein. Here the sample spans some 460,000 distinct CDR3 sequences, 15% to 18% being singletons. The specimen sequenced was blood. The receptors come from a woman under 30 with Graves' hyperthyroidism.

The sample holds many counts of this clonotype. The chain links TRBV20-1 to TRBJ2-3; D is unresolved. The CDR3 covers 16 residues. The V gene's germline CDR1 is DFQATT and CDR2 SNEGSKA (reference sequence). Trimming cost V 2 bases and J 2 bases, with 17 bases left between them. Written as DNA, the CDR3 is TGCAGTGCTAGACCTAGGCCGGTGGAGAACACAGATACGCAGTATTTT. This codes for CSARPRPVENTDTQYF.

CDR3 DNA sequence: TGCGCCAGCAGCTTGGGTGGCAGGGAGAGGGAGACCCAGTACTTC. Encoded protein: CASSLGGRERETQYF. The chain uses TRBV5-1 and TRBJ2-5; D may be TRBD1 or TRBD2 (5 bases each). The CDR3 consists of 15 residues. The V end lost 0 bases, the J end lost 5 bases, and 14 bases lay between the germline ends. From germline, CDR1 is SGHRS and CDR2 YFSETQ.

This clonotype turned up a few times. The J gene is TRBJ2-3, the V gene TRBV10-3; D gene unclear. The CDR3 is made up of 14 amino acids. Trimming removed 6 bases at V and 2 bases at J, with 12 bases between. Germline values: CDR1 ENHRY, CDR2 SYGVKD. CDR3 nucleotides: TGTGCCATCAGCGGACGATTGTCCACAGATACGCAGTATTTT. Translating gives CAISGRLSTDTQYF.

About this clonotype itself: At one of its ends the junction is not consistent with the germline gene, which may arise from a read error. The chain combines TRBV4-2 with TRBJ2-7; D is perhaps TRBD2 (6 bases). CDR1 LGHNA and CDR2 YNFKEQ come from the germline V gene. This CDR3 comprises 14 residues. The CDR3 bases are TGTACCAGCAGCCAAGATGCGGGGCGGTTCGAGCAGTACTTC. Residues: CTSSQDAGRFEQYF.

This rearrangement joins TRBV20-1 to TRBJ2-5; D remains unclear. The CDR3 is 10 amino acids. V was cut by 6 bases and J by 3 bases, with 5 bases left in between. CDR1 is DFQATT and CDR2 is SNEGSKA in the germline V gene (reference sequence). CDR3 DNA: TGCAGTGCCTTTAAAGAGACCCAGTACTTC. It translates to CSAFKETQYF.

This clonotype occurred many times. The rearrangement links TRBV4-1 to TRBJ1-1, with a weak D call TRBD1 (5 bases). Per the germline V gene, CDR1 is MGHRA and CDR2 is YSYEKL. Trimming shortened V by 2 bases and J by 0 bases, and 10 bases separated the two germline ends. The length of the CDR3 is 15 residues. DNA of the CDR3: TGCGCCAGCAGCCAATTTGGGGGAATGAACACTGAAGCTTTCTTT. Translation gives CASSQFGGMNTEAFF.

This clonotype was picked up many times. DNA for the CDR3: TGTGCCAGCAGTAAAGGGACTCTCTTCACCGGGGAGCTGTTTTTT. As protein: CASSKGTLFTGELFF. This chain links TRBV12-3 or TRBV12-4 with TRBJ2-2; D possibly corresponds to TRBD2 (6 bases). V was shortened by 5 bases and J by 4 bases, with 14 bases between the two germline ends. CDR3 length: 15 amino acids.

There are many counts of this clonotype. The CDR3 coding sequence is TGCAGTGCCGAAGGGACCCGGGGGGGAGATACGCAGTATTTT. This gives the protein CSAEGTRGGDTQYF. The chain joins TRBV20-1 to TRBJ2-3, with 8 bases matching TRBD2. Germline V gene data show CDR1 as DFQATT and CDR2 as SNEGSKA (reference sequence). Trimming at V came to 6 bases and at J to 5 bases, leaving 10 bases not matched to a gene. The CDR3 is 14 residues long.

This clonotype was recorded a few times. CDR3 bases: TGTGCCAGCAGTTACTCGACAGGGGGCTACAATGAGCAGTTCTTC. This encodes CASSYSTGGYNEQFF. V is TRBV6-5 and J is TRBJ2-1; 9 bases are shared with TRBD1. CDR3 length: 15 amino acids. Germline values: CDR1 MNHEY, CDR2 SVGAGI. V lost 0 bases and J lost 3; bases outside the gene matches: 0.

This clonotype came up many times. The rearrangement links TRBV9 to TRBJ2-7, with D possibly TRBD1 on 7 matching bases. The CDR3 length is 16 residues. The ends were cut back, 5 bases at V and 0 bases at J, with 18 bases in the middle. Germline V lookup: CDR1 SGDLS, CDR2 YYNGEE. CDR3 protein: CASSPLQGGSSYEQYF. The CDR3 nucleotides read TGTGCCAGCAGTCCCCTCCAGGGGGGAAGCTCCTACGAGCAGTACTTC.

This clonotype was counted many times. This chain links TRBV2 with TRBJ2-5; unclear D gene. Germline loops: CDR1 SNHLY, CDR2 FYNNEI. The ends were cut back, 3 bases at V and 2 bases at J, with 7 bases in the middle. The CDR3 consists of 13 residues. The CDR3 nucleotides are TGTGCCAGCAGTGAGCTGGAGCAAGAGACCCAGTACTTC. This encodes CASSELEQETQYF.

This clonotype appeared a few times. The chain combines TRBV5-1 with TRBJ2-1; 9 bases are shared with TRBD1. Germline-derived CDR1 and CDR2 are SGHRS and YFSETQ. The J segment lost 7 bases and the V segment lost 1 base, leaving 6 bases of the junction unmatched. The CDR3 totals 15 residues. CDR3 protein: CASSLIWDRANEQFF. The CDR3 bases are TGCGCCAGCAGCTTGATATGGGACAGGGCAAATGAGCAGTTCTTC.